The T cell receptor beta chain under discussion was sequenced for a study of a mutant IDH1 vaccine in newly diagnosed glioma. Overall study context: The treated population exhibited a male proportion of roughly 60%, a female proportion of around 38%, and a mean age of about 40 years. Week 47 marked visit V13, whereas week 35 marked visit V12.

The data were produced by immunoSEQ multiplex PCR, yet TCRdb's version contains in-frame clones alone and is incomplete. The profile covers 73,000 or so clones, with approximately 88% appearing a single time and over 9.5% taken by the ten largest. As to this clone: Its antigen remains unidentified.

Time point here: week 35, safety follow-up. The investigators gave 300 ug of mutant IDH1 20-mer peptide in each vaccine dose, together with topical imiquimod. Eight vaccine doses were administered to patients at weeks 1, 3, 5, 7, 11, 15, 19 and 23. This sequence was found in a man younger than 30 with glioma. The source material was PBMCs, sampled from a glioma patient whose treatment included an IDH1 peptide vaccine.

CDR3 region: CASSSTGLNTGELFF. For the CDR3, the DNA is TGTGCCAGCAGCTCAACAGGGCTGAACACCGGGGAGCTGTTTTTT. V is TRBV7-2 and J is TRBJ2-2, with D possibly TRBD1 on 6 matching bases. Germline-derived CDR1 and CDR2 are SGHTA and FQGNSA. Trimming took 4 bases from V and 1 from J, leaving 10 bases between them. This CDR3 is built from 15 residues.